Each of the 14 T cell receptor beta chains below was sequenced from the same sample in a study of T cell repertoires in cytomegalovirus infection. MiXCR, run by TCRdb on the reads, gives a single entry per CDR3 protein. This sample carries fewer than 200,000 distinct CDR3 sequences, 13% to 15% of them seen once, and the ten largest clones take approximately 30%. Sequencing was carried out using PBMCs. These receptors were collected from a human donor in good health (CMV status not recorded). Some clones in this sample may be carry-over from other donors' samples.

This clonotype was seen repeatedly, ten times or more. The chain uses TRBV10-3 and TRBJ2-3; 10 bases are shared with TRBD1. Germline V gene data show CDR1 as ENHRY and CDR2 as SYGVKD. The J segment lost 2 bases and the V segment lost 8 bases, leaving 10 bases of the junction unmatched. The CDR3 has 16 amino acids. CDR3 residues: CAIAPGTGAVTDTQYF. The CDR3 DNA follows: TGTGCCATCGCCCCCGGGACAGGGGCTGTCACAGATACGCAGTATTTT.

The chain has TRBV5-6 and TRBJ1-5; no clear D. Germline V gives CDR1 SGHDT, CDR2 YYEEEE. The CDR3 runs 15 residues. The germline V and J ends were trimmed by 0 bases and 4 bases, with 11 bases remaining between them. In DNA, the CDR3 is TGTGCCAGCAGCTTGGACGACGAAGGGAATCAGCCCCAGCATTTT. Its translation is CASSLDDEGNQPQHF.

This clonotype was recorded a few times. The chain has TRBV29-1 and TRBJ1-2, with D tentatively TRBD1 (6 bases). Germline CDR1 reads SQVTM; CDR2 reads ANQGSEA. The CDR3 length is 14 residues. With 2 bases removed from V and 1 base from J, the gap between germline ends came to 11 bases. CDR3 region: CSVESRGNNYGYTF. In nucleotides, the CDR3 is TGCAGCGTTGAAAGCAGGGGAAATAACTATGGCTACACCTTC. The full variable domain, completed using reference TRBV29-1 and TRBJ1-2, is SAVISQKPSRDICQRGTSLTIQCQVDSQVTMMFWYRQQPGQSLTLIATANQGSEATYESGFVIDKFPISRPNLTFSTLTVSNMSPEDSSIYLCSVESRGNNYGYTFGSGTRLTVV.

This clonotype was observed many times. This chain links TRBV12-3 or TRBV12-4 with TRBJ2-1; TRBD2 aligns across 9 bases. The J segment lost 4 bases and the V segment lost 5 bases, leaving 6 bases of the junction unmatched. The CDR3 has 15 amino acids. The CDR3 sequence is CASSRRRGGYNEQFF. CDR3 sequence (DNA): TGTGCCAGCAGTCGGAGGCGGGGGGGTTACAATGAGCAGTTCTTC.

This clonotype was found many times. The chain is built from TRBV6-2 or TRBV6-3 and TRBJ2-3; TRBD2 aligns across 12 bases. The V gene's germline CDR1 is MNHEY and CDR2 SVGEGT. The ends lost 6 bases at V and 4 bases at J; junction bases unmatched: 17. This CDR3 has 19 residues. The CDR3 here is CASRPGLAGNPDLADTQYF. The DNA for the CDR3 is TGTGCCAGCAGACCGGGACTAGCGGGCAACCCCGACCTTGCAGATACGCAGTATTTT.

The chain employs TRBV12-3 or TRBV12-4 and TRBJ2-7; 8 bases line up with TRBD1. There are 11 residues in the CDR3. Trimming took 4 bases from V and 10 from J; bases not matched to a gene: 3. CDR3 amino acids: CASSSGQGQYF. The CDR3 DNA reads TGTGCCAGCAGTTCTGGACAGGGACAGTACTTC.

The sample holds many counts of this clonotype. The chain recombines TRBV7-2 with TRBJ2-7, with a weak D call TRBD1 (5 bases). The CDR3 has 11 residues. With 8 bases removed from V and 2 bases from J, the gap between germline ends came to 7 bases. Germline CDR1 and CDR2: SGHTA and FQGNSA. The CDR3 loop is CASGATYEQYF. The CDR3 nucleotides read TGTGCCAGCGGGGCTACCTACGAGCAGTACTTC.

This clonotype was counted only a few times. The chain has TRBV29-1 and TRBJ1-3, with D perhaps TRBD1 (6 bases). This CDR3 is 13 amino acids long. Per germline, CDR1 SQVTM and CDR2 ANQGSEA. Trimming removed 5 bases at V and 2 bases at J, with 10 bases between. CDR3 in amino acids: CSVKGGPGNTIYF. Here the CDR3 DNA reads TGCAGCGTTAAAGGGGGACCTGGAAACACCATATATTTT.

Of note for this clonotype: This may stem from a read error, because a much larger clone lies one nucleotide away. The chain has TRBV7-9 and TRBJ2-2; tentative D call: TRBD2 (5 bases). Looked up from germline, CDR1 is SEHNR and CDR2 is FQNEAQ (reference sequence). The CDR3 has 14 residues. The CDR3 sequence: CVSSFARGTGELFF. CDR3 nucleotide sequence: TGTGTCAGCAGCTTCGCTCGGGGCACCGGGGAGCTGTTTTTT.

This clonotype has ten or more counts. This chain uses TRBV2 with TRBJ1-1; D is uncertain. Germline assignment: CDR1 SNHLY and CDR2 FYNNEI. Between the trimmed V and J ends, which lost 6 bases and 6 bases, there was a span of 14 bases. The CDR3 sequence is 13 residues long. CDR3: CASRVERAAEAFF. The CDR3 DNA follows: TGTGCCAGCAGGGTGGAGAGGGCGGCTGAAGCTTTCTTT.

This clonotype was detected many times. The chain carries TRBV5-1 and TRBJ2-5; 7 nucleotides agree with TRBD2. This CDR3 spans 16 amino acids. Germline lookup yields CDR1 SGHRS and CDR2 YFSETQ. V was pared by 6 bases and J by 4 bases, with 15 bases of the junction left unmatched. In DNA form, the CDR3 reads TGCGCCAGCACGTCAGCCCCCCTCTCGGGAGGAGAGACCCAGTACTTC. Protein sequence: CASTSAPLSGGETQYF.

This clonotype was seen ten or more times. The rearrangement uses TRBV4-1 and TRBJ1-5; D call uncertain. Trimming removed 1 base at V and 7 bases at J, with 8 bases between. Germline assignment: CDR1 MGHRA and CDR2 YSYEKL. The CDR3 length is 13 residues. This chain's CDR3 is CASSQAAVQPQHF. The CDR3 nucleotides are TGCGCCAGCAGCCAAGCGGCAGTGCAGCCCCAGCATTTT.

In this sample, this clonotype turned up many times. The CDR3 DNA sequence: TGTGCCAGCAGAACAGGGGGGGGTGGCTACACCTTC. Translated, it gives CASRTGGGGYTF. The chain uses TRBV7-2 and TRBJ1-2, with TRBD1 matching over 8 bases. Germline V lookup: CDR1 SGHTA, CDR2 FQGNSA. The junction had 4 bases not matched to a gene; V was cut back by 6 bases and J by 7 bases. This CDR3 spans 12 amino acids. Complete variable domain (other parts from reference TRBV7-2 and TRBJ1-2): GAGVSQSPSNKVTEKGKDVELRCDPISGHTALYWYRQSLGQGLEFLIYFQGNSAPDKSGLPSDRFSAERTGGSVSTLTIQRTQQEDSAVYLCASRTGGGGYTFGSGTRLTVV.

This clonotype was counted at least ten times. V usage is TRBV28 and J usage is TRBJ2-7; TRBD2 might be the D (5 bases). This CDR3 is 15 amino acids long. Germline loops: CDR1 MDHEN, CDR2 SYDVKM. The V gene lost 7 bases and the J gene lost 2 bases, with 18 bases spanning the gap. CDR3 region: CASTSVRVLAYEQYF. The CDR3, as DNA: TGTGCCAGCACCTCTGTGAGGGTATTGGCCTACGAGCAGTACTTC.